This T cell receptor beta chain was documented in a study of T-cell reconstitution after alpha-beta-depleted transplantation in children. Preparation of the TCRbeta library was carried out with unique molecular identifiers. TCRdb reprocessed the PCR reads with MiXCR, giving one entry per CDR3 protein. The sample comprises 500,000 to 750,000 distinct CDR3 sequences, approximately 13% of which are singletons, and over 2% rests with the top ten. Trimming shortened V by 3 bases and J by 1 base, and 15 bases separated the two germline ends. Germline CDR1 DFQATT, CDR2 SNEGSKA (reference sequence). The CDR3 runs to 15 residues.

This clonotype was sampled from a male patient younger than 18 who had a stem cell transplant for acute myeloid leukemia, so the T cells may come from the graft donor. This specimen consisted of PBMCs, mostly from graft donor cells, obtained 360 days after TCRalphabeta/CD19-depleted stem cell transplant. This chain joins TRBV20-1 and TRBJ2-5, with D possibly being TRBD2 (6 bases). The DNA of the CDR3 is TGCAGTGCTAGTTCCCTGCGGGGACTCCAAGAGACCCAGTACTTC. It yields the protein CSASSLRGLQETQYF.